This T cell receptor beta chain was sequenced for a study of T cell responses to AZD1222 COVID-19 vaccine. Points from the study as a whole: It was only a handful of AZD1222 recipients who were seropositive at baseline.

Looked up from germline, CDR1 is KGHSH and CDR2 is LQKENI. CDR3 size: 16 residues. V lost 1 base and J 5 bases, leaving 17 bases between the germline ends. With respect to this clone: Its antigen is unidentified.

Method: immunoSEQ multiplex PCR; TCRdb's copy keeps in-frame clones and lacks some. The sample has some 80,000 clones, over 60% seen once. This specimen consisted of peripheral blood, obtained 28 days after the second dose of the MenACWY control vaccine. This rearrangement joins TRBV18 to TRBJ2-5; possibly TRBD1 for D (6 bases). This receptor was identified in an adult who received the MenACWY meningococcal vaccine as a control. In DNA, the CDR3 is TGTGCCAGCTCACCACGGCAGGCATCTCAGGGGGAGACCCAGTACTTC. Amino acid sequence: CASSPRQASQGETQYF.